This T cell receptor (beta chain) was identified during a study of CD8+ T cells in alopecia areata. Study-level background: Tofacitinib ran 6 to 18 months, followed by 6 months off drug. Treated patients' severity was scored by percentage of affected scalp area.

TCR sequencing used cDNA made by reverse transcription of extracted RNA. Clones were read by immunoSEQ multiplex PCR, and TCRdb kept only the in-frame ones, dropping some. The sample lists 150,000 to 200,000 clones, about three fifths seen once, with 0.7% to 1% in the top ten. This sample's treatment: oral pan-JAK inhibitor, 5-10 mg twice daily. This clone was counted between two and nine times. The origin of this receptor is a human donor with alopecia areata. The sequencing used CD4+ T cells sorted from blood, collected at week 4, from a patient treated with tofacitinib.

CDR3 loop: CASSLVGSGGVGEQFF. The CDR3 DNA is TGTGCCAGCAGCTTAGTTGGTAGCGGGGGGGTCGGCGAGCAGTTCTTC. The genes are TRBV7-2 and TRBJ2-1; 11 nucleotides align to TRBD2. Germline V gene data show CDR1 as SGHTA and CDR2 as FQGNSA. The CDR3 covers 16 residues. With 1 base clipped from V and 10 bases from J, the junction kept 9 bases outside the gene matches.